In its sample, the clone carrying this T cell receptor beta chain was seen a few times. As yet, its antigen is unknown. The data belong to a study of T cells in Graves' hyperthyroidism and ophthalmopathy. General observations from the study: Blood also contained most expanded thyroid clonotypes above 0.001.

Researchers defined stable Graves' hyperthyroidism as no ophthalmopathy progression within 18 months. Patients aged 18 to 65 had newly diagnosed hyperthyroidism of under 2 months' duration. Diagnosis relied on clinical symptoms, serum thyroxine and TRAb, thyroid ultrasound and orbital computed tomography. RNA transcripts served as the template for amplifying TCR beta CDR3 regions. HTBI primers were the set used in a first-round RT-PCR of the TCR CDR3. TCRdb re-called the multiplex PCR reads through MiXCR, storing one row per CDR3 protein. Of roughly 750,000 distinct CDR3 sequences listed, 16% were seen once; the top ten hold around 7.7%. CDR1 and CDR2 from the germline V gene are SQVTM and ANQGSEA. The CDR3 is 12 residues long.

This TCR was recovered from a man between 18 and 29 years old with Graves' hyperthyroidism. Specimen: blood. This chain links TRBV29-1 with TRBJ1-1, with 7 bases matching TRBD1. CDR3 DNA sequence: TGCAGTGTGGGACAGCAGTTTTCTGAAGCTTTCTTT. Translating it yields CSVGQQFSEAFF.